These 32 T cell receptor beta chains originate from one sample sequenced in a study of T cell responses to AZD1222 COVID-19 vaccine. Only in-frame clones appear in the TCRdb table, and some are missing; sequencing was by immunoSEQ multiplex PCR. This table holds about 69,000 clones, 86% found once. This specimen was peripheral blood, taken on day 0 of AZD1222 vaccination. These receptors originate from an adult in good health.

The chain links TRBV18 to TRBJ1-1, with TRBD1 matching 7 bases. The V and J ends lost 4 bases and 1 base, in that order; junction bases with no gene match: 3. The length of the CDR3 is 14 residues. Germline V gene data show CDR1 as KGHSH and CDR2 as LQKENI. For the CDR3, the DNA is TGTGCCAGCTCACTGGGACAGCAGAACACTGAAGCTTTCTTT. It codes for CASSLGQQNTEAFF.

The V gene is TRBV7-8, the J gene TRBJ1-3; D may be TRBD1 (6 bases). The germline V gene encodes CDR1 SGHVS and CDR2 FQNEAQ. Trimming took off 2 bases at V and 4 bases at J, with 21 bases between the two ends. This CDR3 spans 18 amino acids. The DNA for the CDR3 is TGTGCCAGCAGCTTATGGGGCGATGGGGGGCGGGGAGGAAACACCATATATTTT. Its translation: CASSLWGDGGRGGNTIYF.

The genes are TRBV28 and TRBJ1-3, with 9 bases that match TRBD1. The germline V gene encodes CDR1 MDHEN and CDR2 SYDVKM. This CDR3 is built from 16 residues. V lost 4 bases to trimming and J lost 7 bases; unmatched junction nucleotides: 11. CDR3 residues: CASSSLNGQGINTIYF. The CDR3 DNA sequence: TGTGCCAGCAGTTCGTTAAACGGACAGGGGATCAACACCATATATTTT.

The CDR3 DNA is TGTGCCAGCAGCCAAGATCCGGGCCGTAGAGAAAAACTGTTTTTT. Translated: CASSQDPGRREKLFF. This chain links TRBV14 with TRBJ1-4; no clear D gene. This CDR3 spans 15 amino acids. From germline, CDR1 is SGHDN and CDR2 FVKESK. Between the trimmed V and J ends, which lost 0 bases and 8 bases, there was a span of 13 bases.

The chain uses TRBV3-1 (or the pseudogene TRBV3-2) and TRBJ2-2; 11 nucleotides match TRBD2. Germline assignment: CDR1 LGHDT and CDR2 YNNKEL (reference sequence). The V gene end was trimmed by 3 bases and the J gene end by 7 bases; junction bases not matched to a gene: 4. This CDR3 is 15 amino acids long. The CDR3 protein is CASSQALAGVGELFF. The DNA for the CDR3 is TGTGCCAGCAGCCAGGCACTAGCGGGGGTCGGGGAGCTGTTTTTT.

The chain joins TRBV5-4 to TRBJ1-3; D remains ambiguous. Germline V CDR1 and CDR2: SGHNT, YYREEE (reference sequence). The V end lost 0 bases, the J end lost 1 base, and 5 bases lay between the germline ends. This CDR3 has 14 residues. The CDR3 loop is CASSLGGSGNTIYF. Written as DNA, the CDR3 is TGTGCCAGCAGCTTGGGGGGATCTGGAAACACCATATATTTT.

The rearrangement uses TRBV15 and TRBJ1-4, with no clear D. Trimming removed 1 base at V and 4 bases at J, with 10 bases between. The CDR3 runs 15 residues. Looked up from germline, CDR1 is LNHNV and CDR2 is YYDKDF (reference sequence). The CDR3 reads CATSRGSIGNEKLFF. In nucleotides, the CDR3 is TGTGCCACCAGCAGAGGCTCCATCGGTAATGAAAAACTGTTTTTT.

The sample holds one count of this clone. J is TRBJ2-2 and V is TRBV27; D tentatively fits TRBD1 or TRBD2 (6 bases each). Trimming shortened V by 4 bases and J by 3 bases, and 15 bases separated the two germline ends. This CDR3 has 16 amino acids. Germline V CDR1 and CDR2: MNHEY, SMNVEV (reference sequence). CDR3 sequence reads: CASSSTPGAYTGELFF. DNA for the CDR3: TGTGCCAGCAGTTCCACCCCGGGGGCGTACACCGGGGAGCTGTTTTTT.

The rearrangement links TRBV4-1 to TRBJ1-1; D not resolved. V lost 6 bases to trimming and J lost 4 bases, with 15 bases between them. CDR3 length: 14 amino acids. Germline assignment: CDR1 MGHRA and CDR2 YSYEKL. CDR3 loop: CASRNLMVTTEAFF. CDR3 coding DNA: TGCGCCAGCAGAAATTTGATGGTGACCACTGAAGCTTTCTTT.

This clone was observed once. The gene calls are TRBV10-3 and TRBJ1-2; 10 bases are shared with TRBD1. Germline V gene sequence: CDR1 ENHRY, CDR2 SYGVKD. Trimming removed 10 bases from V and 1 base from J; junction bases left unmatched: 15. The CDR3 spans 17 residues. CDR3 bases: TGTGCCACCGAGGCCGGGACAGGGGTCCTACGTAACTATGGCTACACCTTC. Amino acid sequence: CATEAGTGVLRNYGYTF.

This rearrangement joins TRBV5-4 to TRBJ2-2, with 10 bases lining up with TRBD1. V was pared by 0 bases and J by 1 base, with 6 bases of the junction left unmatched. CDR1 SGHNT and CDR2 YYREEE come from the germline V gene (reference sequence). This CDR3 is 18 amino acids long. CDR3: CASSLEWGDRGNTGELFF. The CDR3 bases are TGTGCCAGCAGCTTGGAGTGGGGGGACAGGGGGAACACCGGGGAGCTGTTTTTT.

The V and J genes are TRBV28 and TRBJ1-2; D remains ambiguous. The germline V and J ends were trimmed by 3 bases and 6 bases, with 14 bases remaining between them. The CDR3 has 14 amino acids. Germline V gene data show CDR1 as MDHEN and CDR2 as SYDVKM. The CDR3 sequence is CASSFGWEANGYTF. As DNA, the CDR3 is TGTGCCAGCAGTTTCGGCTGGGAGGCTAATGGCTACACCTTC.

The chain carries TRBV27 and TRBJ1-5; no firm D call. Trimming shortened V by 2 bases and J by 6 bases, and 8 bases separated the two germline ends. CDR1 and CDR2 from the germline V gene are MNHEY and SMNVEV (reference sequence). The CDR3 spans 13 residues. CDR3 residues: CASSLGGAQPQHF. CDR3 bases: TGTGCCAGCAGTTTAGGTGGCGCTCAGCCCCAGCATTTT.

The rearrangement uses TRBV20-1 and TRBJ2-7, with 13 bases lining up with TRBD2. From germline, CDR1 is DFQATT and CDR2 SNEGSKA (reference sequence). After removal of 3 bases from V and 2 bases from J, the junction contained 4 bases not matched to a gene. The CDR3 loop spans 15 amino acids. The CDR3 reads CSASRGLAGPYEQYF. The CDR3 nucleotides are TGCAGTGCTAGTAGGGGACTAGCGGGACCCTACGAGCAGTACTTC.

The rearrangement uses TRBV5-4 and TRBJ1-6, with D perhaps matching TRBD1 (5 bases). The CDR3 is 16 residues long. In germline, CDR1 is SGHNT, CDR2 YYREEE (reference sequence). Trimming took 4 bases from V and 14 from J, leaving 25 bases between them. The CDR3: CASSRRVGGNGGALHF. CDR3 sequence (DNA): TGTGCCAGCAGCCGGCGGGTAGGCGGCAATGGAGGGGCCCTCCACTTT.

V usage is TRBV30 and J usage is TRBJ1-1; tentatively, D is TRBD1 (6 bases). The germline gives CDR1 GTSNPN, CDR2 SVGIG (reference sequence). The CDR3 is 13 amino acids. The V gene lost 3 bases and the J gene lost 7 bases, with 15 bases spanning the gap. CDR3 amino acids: CAWSEFRGFEAFF. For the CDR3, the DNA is TGTGCCTGGAGCGAATTCAGGGGTTTTGAAGCTTTCTTT.

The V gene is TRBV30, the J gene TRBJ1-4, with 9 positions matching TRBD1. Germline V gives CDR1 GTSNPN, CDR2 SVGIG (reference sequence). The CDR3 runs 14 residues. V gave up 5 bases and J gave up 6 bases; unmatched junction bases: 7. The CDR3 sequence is CAWALTGGHEKLFF. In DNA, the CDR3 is TGTGCCTGGGCCTTGACAGGGGGTCATGAAAAACTGTTTTTT.

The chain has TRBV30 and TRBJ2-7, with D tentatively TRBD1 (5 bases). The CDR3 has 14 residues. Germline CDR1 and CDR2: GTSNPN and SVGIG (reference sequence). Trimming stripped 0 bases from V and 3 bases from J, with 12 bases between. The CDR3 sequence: CAWSVRRQGYEQYF. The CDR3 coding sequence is TGTGCCTGGAGTGTAAGGCGTCAGGGCTACGAGCAGTACTTC.

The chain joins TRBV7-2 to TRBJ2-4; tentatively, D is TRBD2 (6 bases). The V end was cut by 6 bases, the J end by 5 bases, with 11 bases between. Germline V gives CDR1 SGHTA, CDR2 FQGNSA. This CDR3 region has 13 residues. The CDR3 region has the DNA TGTGCCAGCAGTACGGGAGACGAAAACATTCAGTACTTC. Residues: CASSTGDENIQYF.

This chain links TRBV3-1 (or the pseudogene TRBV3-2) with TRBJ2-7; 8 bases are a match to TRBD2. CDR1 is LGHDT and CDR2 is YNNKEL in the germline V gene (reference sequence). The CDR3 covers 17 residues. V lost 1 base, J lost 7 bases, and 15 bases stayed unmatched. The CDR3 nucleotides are TGTGCCAGCAGCCAAGTGGTCGTAGCGGGGAGCTCGGGGGAGCAGTACTTC. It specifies CASSQVVVAGSSGEQYF.

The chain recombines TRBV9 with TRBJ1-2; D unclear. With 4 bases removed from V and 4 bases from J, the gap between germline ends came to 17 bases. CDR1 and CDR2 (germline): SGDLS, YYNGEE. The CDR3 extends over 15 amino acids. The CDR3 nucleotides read TGTGCCAGCAGCCCCTTTACAGCGTTCGCCTATGGCTACACCTTC. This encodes CASSPFTAFAYGYTF.

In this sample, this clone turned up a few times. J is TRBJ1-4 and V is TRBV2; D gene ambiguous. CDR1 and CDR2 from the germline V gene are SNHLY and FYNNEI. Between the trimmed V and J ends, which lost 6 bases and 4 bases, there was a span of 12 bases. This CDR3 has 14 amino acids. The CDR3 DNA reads TGTGCCAGCAGCGCCCTAACATTTAATGAAAAACTGTTTTTT. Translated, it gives CASSALTFNEKLFF.

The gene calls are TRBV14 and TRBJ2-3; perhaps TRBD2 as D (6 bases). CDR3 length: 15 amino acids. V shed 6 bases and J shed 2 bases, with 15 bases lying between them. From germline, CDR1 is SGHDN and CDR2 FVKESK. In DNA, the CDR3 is TGTGCCAGCAGGCCCACCGGGGGATTCACAGATACGCAGTATTTT. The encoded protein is CASRPTGGFTDTQYF.

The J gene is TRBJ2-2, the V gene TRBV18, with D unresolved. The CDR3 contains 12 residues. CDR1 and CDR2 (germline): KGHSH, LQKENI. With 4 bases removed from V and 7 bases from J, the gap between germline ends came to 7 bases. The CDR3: CASSLGDGELFF. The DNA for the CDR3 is TGTGCCAGCTCACTGGGCGACGGGGAGCTGTTTTTT.

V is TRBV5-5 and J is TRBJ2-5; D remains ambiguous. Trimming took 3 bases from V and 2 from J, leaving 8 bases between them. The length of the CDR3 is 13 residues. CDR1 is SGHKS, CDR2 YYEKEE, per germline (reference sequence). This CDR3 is CASSSDGQETQYF. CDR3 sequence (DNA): TGTGCCAGCAGCTCGGACGGACAAGAGACCCAGTACTTC.

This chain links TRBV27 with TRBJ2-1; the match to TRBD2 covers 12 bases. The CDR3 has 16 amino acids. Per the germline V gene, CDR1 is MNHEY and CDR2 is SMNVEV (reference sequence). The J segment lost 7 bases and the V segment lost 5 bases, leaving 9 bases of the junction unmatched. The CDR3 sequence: CASSLGLAGGRNEQFF. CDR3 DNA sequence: TGTGCCAGCAGTCTAGGGCTAGCGGGGGGGAGGAATGAGCAGTTCTTC.

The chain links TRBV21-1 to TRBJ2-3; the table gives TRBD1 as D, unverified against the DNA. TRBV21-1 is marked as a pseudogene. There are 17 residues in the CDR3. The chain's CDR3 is CASSKVLQGECTDTQYF. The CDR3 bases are TGTGCCAGCAGCAAAGTGCTACAGGGGGAGTGCACAGATACGCAGTATTTT.

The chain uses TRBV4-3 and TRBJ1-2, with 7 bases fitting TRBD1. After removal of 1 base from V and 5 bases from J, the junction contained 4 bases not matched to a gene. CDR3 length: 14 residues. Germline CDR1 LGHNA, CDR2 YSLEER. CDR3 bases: TGCGCCAGCAGCCAAGCTCAGACAGGGTATGGCTACACCTTC. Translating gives CASSQAQTGYGYTF.

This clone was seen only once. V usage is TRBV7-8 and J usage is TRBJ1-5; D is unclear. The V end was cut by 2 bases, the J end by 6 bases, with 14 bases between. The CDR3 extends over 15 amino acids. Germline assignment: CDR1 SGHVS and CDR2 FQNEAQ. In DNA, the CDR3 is TGTGCCAGCAGCTTATGGGGTCCGGCGGGTCAGCCCCAGCATTTT. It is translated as CASSLWGPAGQPQHF. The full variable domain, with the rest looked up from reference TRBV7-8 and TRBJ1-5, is GAGVSQSPRYKVAKRGQDVALRCDPISGHVSLFWYQQALGQGPEFLTYFQNEAQLDKSGLPSDRFFAERPEGSVSTLKIQRTQQEDSAVYLCASSLWGPAGQPQHFGDGTRLSIL.

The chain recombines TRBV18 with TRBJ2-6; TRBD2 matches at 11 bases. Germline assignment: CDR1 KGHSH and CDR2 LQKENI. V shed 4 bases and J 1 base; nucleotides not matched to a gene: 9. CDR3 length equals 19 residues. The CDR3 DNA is TGTGCCAGCTCACGCGTCGTAGCGGGAGGGCCGTCTGGGGCCAACGTCCTGACTTTC. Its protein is CASSRVVAGGPSGANVLTF.

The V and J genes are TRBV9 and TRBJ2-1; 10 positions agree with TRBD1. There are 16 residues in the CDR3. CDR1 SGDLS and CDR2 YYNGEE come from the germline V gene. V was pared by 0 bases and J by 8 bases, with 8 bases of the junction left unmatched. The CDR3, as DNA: TGTGCCAGCAGCGTAGATTTGGGACAGGGGTCGTATGAGCAGTTCTTC. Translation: CASSVDLGQGSYEQFF.

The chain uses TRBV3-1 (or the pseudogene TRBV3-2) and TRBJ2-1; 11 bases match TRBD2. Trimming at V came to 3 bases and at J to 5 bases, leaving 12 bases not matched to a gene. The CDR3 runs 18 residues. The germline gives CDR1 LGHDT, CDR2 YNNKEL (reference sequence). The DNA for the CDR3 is TGTGCCAGCAGCCACCTAAGGGGCGGGACTAGCGGTAACAATGAGCAGTTCTTC. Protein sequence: CASSHLRGGTSGNNEQFF.